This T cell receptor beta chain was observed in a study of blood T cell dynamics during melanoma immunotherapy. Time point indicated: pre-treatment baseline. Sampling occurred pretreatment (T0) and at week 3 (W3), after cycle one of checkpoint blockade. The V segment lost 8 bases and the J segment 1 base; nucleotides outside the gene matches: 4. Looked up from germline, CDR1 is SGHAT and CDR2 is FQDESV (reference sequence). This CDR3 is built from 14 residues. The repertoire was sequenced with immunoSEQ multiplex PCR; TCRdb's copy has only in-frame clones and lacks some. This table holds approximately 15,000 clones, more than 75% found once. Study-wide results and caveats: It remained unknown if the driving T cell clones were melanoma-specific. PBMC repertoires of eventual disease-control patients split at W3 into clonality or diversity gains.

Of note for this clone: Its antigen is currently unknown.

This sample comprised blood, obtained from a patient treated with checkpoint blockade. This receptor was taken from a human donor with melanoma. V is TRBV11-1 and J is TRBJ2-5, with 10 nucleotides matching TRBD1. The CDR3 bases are TGTGCCAGCGCGGACAGGGGGGTCCAAGAGACCCAGTACTTC. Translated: CASADRGVQETQYF. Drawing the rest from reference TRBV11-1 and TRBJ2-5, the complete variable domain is EAEVAQSPRYKITEKSQAVAFWCDPISGHATLYWYRQILGQGPELLVQFQDESVVDDSQLPKDRFSAERLKGVDSTLKIQPAELGDSAMYLCASADRGVQETQYFGPGTRLLVL.